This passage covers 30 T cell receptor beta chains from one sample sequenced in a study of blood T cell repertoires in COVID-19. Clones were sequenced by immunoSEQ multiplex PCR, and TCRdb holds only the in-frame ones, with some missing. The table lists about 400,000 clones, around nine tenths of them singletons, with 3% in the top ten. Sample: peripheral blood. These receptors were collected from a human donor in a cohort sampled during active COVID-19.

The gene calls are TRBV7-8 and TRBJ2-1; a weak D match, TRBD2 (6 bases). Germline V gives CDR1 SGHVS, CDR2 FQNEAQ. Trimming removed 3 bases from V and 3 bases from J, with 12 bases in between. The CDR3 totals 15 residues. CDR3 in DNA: TGTGCCAGCAGCTTCGGGGGAACCGTCTACAATGAGCAGTTCTTC. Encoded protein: CASSFGGTVYNEQFF. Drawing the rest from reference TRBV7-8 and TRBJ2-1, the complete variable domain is GAGVSQSPRYKVAKRGQDVALRCDPISGHVSLFWYQQALGQGPEFLTYFQNEAQLDKSGLPSDRFFAERPEGSVSTLKIQRTQQEDSAVYLCASSFGGTVYNEQFFGPGTRLTVL.

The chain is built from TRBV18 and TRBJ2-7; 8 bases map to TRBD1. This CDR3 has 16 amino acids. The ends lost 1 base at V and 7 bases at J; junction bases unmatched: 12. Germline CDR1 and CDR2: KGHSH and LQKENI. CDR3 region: CASSPRGGQDPREQYF. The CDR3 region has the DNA TGTGCCAGCTCACCACGAGGGGGACAGGACCCACGGGAGCAGTACTTC.

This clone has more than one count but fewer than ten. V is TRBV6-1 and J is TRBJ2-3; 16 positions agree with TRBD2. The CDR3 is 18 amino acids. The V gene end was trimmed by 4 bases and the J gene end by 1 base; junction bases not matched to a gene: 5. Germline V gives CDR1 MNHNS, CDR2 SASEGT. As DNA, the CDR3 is TGTGCCAGCAGTGGTGGGACTAGCGGGGGGGATGGCACAGATACGCAGTATTTT. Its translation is CASSGGTSGGDGTDTQYF.

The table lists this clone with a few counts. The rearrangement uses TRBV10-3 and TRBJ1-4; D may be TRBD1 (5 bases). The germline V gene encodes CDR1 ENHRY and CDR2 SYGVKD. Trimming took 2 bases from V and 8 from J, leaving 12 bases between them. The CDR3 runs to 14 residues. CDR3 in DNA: TGTGCCATCAGTGAGCGGGGGGGTTGGGAAAAACTGTTTTTT. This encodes CAISERGGWEKLFF.

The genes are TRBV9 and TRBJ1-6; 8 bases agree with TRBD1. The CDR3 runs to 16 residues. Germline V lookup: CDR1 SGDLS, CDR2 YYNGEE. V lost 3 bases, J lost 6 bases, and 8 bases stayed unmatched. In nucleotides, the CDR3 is TGTGCCAGCAGCGCCGACAGGGGCGGTATTAATTCACCCCTCCACTTT. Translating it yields CASSADRGGINSPLHF.

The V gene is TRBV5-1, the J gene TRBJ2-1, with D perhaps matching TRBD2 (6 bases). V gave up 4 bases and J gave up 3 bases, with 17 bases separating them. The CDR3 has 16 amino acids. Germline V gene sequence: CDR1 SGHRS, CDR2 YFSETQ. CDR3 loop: CASSPLTDYLYNEQFF. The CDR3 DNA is TGCGCCAGCAGCCCCTTGACGGACTACCTCTACAATGAGCAGTTCTTC.

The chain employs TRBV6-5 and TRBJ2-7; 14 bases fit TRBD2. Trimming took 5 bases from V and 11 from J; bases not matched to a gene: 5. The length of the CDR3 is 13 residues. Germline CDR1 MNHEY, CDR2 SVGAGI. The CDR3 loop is CASSPGLAGEKYF. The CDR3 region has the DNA TGTGCCAGCAGTCCGGGACTAGCGGGAGAAAAGTACTTC.

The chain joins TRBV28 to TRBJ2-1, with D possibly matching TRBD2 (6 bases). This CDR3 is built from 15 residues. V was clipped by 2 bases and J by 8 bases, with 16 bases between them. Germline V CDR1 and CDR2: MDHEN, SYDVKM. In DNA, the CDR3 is TGTGCCAGCAGTTTAGGACCCGGGACGGGGGATGAGCAGTTCTTC. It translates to CASSLGPGTGDEQFF.

The CDR3 loop is CASSRYNQPQHF. Written as DNA, the CDR3 is TGTGCCAGCAGTCGTTACAATCAGCCCCAGCATTTT. The chain couples TRBV12-3 or TRBV12-4 to TRBJ1-5; D ambiguous. This CDR3 spans 12 amino acids. Trimming shortened V by 5 bases and J by 3 bases, and 5 bases separated the two germline ends.

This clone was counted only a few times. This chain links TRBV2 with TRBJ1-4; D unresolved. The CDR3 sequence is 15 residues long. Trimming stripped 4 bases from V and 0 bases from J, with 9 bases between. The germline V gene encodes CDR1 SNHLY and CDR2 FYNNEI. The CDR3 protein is CASSAEIATNEKLFF. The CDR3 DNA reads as TGTGCCAGCAGTGCAGAAATTGCAACTAATGAAAAACTGTTTTTT. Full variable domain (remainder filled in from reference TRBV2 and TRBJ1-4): EPEVTQTPSHQVTQMGQEVILRCVPISNHLYFYWYRQILGQKVEFLVSFYNNEISEKSEIFDDQFSVERPDGSNFTLKIRSTKLEDSAMYFCASSAEIATNEKLFFGSGTQLSVL.

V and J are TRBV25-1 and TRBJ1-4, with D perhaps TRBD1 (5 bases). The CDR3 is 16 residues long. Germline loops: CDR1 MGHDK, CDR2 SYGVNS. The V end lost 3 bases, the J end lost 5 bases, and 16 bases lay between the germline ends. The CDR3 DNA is TGTGCCAGCAGTGATTCTGGGGTAGGGGTAAATGAAAAACTGTTTTTT. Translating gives CASSDSGVGVNEKLFF.

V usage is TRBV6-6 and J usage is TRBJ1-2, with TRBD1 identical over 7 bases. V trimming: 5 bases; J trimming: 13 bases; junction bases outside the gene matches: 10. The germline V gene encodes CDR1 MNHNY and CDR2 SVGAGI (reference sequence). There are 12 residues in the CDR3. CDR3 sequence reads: CASSLPTGACTF. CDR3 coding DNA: TGTGCCAGCAGTCTCCCCACAGGGGCCTGCACCTTC.

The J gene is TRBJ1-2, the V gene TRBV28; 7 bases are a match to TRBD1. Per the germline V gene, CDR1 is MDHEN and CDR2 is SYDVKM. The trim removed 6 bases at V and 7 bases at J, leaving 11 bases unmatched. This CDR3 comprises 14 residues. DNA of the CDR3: TGTGCCAGCAGACTCGGACAGGTCTTTAGTGGCTACACCTTC. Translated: CASRLGQVFSGYTF.

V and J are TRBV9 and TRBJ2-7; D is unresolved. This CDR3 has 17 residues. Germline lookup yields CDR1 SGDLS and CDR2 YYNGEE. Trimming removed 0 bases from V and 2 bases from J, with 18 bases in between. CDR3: CASSVEASGPLTYEQYF. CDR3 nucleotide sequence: TGTGCCAGCAGCGTAGAAGCGTCCGGTCCCCTCACCTACGAGCAGTACTTC.

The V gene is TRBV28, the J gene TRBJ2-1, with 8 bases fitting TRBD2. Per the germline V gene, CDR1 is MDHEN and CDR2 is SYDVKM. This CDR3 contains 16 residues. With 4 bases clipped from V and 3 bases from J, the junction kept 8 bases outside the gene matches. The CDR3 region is CASSSPGSGGYNEQFF. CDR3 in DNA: TGTGCCAGCAGTTCCCCAGGGAGCGGGGGCTACAATGAGCAGTTCTTC.

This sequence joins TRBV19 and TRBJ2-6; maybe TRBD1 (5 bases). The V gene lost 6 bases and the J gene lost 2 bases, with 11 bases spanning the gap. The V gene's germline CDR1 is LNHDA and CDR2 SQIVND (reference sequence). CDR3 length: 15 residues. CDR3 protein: CASRIDSTGANVLTF. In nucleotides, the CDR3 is TGTGCCAGTAGGATTGACAGCACTGGGGCCAACGTCCTGACTTTC.

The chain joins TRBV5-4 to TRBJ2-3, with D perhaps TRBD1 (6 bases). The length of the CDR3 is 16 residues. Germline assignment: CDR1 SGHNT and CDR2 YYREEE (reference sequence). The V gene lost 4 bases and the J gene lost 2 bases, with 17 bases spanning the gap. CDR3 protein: CASSARGRGHTDTQYF. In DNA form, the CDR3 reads TGTGCCAGCAGCGCCCGGGGCAGGGGACACACAGATACGCAGTATTTT.

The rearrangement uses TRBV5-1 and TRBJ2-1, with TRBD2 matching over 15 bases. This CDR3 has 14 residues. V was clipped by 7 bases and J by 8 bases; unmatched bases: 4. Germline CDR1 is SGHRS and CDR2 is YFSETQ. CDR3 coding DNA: TGCGCCAGCCGGGGACTAGCGGGGGGCGATGAGCAGTTCTTC. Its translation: CASRGLAGGDEQFF.

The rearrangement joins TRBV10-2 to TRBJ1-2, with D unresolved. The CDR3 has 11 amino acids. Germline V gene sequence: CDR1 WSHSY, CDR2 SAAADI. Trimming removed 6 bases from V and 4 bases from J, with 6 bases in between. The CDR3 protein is CASSPRYGYTF. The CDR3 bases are TGCGCCAGCAGCCCTCGCTATGGCTACACCTTC.

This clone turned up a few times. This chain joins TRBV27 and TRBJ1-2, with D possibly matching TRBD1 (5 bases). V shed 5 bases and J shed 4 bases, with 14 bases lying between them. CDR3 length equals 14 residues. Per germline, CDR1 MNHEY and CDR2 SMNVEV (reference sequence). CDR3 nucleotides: TGTGCCAGCAGTGCCCGGGGGAATTTCTATGGCTACACCTTC. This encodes CASSARGNFYGYTF.

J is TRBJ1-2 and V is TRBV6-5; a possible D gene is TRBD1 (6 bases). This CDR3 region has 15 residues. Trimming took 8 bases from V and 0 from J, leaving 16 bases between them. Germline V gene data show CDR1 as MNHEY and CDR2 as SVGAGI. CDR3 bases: TGTGCCAGCCGGGGAGGGCAGGGGCCTAACTATGGCTACACCTTC. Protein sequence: CASRGGQGPNYGYTF.

CDR3 DNA: TGTGCCAGCAGCCAATACGGGACTAGCGGGAGAGGGGAGACCCAGTACTTC. Translated: CASSQYGTSGRGETQYF. The V gene is TRBV7-8, the J gene TRBJ2-5, with 14 bases matching TRBD2. The junction had 10 bases not matched to a gene; V was cut back by 5 bases and J by 5 bases. Per germline, CDR1 SGHVS and CDR2 FQNEAQ. The CDR3 covers 17 residues.

The CDR3: CASSTAILRAGGPAKNIQYF. The DNA of the CDR3 is TGTGCCAGTAGCACGGCCATCTTGCGAGCGGGAGGGCCGGCCAAAAACATTCAGTACTTC. The chain couples TRBV19 to TRBJ2-4; the match to TRBD2 covers 10 bases. The CDR3 is made up of 20 amino acids. V shed 6 bases and J 1 base; nucleotides not matched to a gene: 18. Germline CDR1 is LNHDA and CDR2 is SQIVND (reference sequence).

DNA of the CDR3: TGTGCCAGCAGCCAAGGGGGGGGAAGGGATCAGTACTTC. Translated, it gives CASSQGGGRDQYF. This chain joins TRBV3-1 (or the pseudogene TRBV3-2) and TRBJ2-4, with 7 bases lining up with TRBD2. CDR3 length equals 13 residues. After removal of 1 base from V and 12 bases from J, the junction contained 6 bases not matched to a gene. The germline V gene has CDR1 LGHDT and CDR2 YNNKEL (reference sequence).

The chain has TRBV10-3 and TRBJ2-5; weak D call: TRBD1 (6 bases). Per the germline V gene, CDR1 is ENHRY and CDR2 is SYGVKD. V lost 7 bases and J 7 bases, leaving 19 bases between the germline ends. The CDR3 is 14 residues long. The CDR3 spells CAINQDRTDMTQYF. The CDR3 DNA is TGTGCCATCAATCAAGACAGGACAGATATGACCCAGTACTTC.

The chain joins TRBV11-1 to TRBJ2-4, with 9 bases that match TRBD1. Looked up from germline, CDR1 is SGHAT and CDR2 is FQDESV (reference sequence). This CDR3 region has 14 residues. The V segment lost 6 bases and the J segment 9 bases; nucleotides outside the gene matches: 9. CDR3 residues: CASSRDRAGGIQYF. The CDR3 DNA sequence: TGTGCCAGCAGTCGGGACAGGGCTGGGGGCATTCAGTACTTC.

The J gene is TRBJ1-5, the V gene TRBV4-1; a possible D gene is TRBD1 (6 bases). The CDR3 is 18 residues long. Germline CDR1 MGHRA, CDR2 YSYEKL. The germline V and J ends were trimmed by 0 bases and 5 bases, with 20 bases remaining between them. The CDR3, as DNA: TGCGCCAGCAGCCAAGATTCACCCTCAGGGGCATTGTATCAGCCCCAGCATTTT. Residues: CASSQDSPSGALYQPQHF.

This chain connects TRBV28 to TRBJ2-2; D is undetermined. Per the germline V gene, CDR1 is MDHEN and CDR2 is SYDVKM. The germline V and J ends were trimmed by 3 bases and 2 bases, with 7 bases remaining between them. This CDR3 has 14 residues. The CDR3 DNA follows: TGTGCCAGCAGTTTTCGCGGTAACACCGGGGAGCTGTTTTTT. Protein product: CASSFRGNTGELFF.

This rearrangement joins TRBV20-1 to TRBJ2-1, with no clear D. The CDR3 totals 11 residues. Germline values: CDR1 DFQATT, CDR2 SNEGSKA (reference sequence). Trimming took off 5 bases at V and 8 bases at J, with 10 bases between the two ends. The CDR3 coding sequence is TGCAGTGCTCCGTATCGCGATGAGCAGTTCTTC. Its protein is CSAPYRDEQFF.

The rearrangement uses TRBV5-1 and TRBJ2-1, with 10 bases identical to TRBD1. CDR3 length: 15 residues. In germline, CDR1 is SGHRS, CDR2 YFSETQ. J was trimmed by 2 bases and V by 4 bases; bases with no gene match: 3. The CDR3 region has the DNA TGCGCCAGCAGCGTCGGACAGGGGGCCTACAATGAGCAGTTCTTC. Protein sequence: CASSVGQGAYNEQFF.